A selection of T cell receptor beta chains follows, all from one sample in a study of control samples from healthy donors and cancer patients. The protocol was immunoSEQ multiplex PCR, while the TCRdb copy is restricted to in-frame clones and leaves out a portion. The table records about 130,000 clones, around 90% of them present only once. Sequencing was done on a sample of blood. Receptor source: a man aged 18 to 29 in good health. CDR3s include the opening cysteine and the closing phenylalanine or tryptophan. The D gene is left open where the match is weak. Where a row states a size, it is once, few, many or the class of an expanded clone; other rows omit it.

>13|once|TRBV30|TRBJ1-5|NA
TGTGCCTGGAGTGCCGGGGGAAATCAGCCCCAGCATTTT
CAWSAGGNQPQHF
>17|NA|TRBV9|TRBJ2-1|TRBD1
TGTGCCAGCAGCCCTACAGGGGCCGCGAGCTCCTACAATGAGCAGTTCTTC
CASSPTGAASSYNEQFF
>12|NA|TRBV12-3/TRBV12-4|TRBJ1-5|NA
TGTGCCAGCAGTTTAGAAGGGCAGCCCCAGCATTTT
CASSLEGQPQHF
>16|once|TRBV9|TRBJ1-6|NA
TGTGCCAGCAGCTTCCCCCAGGGAGGGGCGGGATCACCCCTCCACTTT
CASSFPQGGAGSPLHF
>18|NA|TRBV4-3|TRBJ2-3|TRBD2
TGCGCCAGCAGCCAAGATTGGAGCGGGAGGGCCAGCGCAGATACGCAGTATTTT
CASSQDWSGRASADTQYF
>16|once|TRBV28|TRBJ2-1|TRBD2
TGTGCCAGCACCAAGGGGCTAGCGGGCCTATACAATGAGCAGTTCTTC
CASTKGLAGLYNEQFF
>12|NA|TRBV7-9|TRBJ1-5|NA
TGTGCCAGCAGCTTAGGTGGAAGGCCCCAGCATTTT
CASSLGGRPQHF
>15|NA|TRBV9|TRBJ1-2|NA
TGTGCCAGCAGCGTAGGACAGCCGGCAACCTATGGCTACACCTTC
CASSVGQPATYGYTF
>13|NA|TRBV12-3/TRBV12-4|TRBJ1-5|NA
TGTGCCAGCAGTTTAGGAGGGTTTGGGCCCCAGCATTTT
CASSLGGFGPQHF
>16|NA|TRBV15|TRBJ2-1|TRBD1
TGTGCCACCAGCAGGGGGGGGACAGGGGCCTACAATGAGCAGTTCTTC
CATSRGGTGAYNEQFF
>14|NA|TRBV5-1|TRBJ1-1|NA
TGCGCCAGCAGCTTGGGGGGGAGTAACACTGAAGCTTTCTTT
CASSLGGSNTEAFF
>19|NA|TRBV7-6|TRBJ2-3|TRBD2
TGTGCCAGCAGCTTACCGGGATCTAGCGGGCGGGGGTCTACAGATACGCAGTATTTT
CASSLPGSSGRGSTDTQYF
>14|once|TRBV27|TRBJ2-1|NA
TGTGCCAGCAGTACGATAAGTAAGCTTGGTGAGCAGTTCTTC
CASSTISKLGEQFF
>16|NA|TRBV28|TRBJ2-2|TRBD1
TGTGCCAGCGGGACAGGGTGGGGAATGGACACCGGGGAGCTGTTTTTT
CASGTGWGMDTGELFF
>15|NA|TRBV6-5|TRBJ1-1|TRBD1
TGTGCCAGCAGTTACCAAGGGACAGTGAACACTGAAGCTTTCTTT
CASSYQGTVNTEAFF
>14|NA|TRBV7-3|TRBJ1-2|NA
TGTGCCAGCAGCTTCGGGGCGGACGCCCGAGGCTACACCTTC
CASSFGADARGYTF
>13|NA|TRBV27|TRBJ1-1|NA
TGTGCCAGCAGTTCTTCTAGGAACACTGAAGCTTTCTTT
CASSSSRNTEAFF
>12|NA|TRBV15|TRBJ2-5|NA
TGTGCCACCAGCAGGGCCCCGGGGACCCAGTACTTC
CATSRAPGTQYF
>14|NA|TRBV28|TRBJ2-7|NA
TGTGCCAGCAGTTTCCGGGGGAGCTCCTACGAGCAGTACTTC
CASSFRGSSYEQYF
>13|once|TRBV3-1/TRBV3-2|TRBJ2-5|NA
TGTGCCAGCAGCCAAATGTACCAAGAGACCCAGTACTTC
CASSQMYQETQYF
>13|NA|TRBV6-5|TRBJ2-1|NA
TGTGCCAGCAGTTACTCGGGCAACAATGAGCAGTTCTTC
CASSYSGNNEQFF
>14|NA|TRBV19|TRBJ2-5|NA
TGTGCCAGTAGTATAGGGGGCTCCCAAGAGACCCAGTACTTC
CASSIGGSQETQYF
>13|NA|TRBV24-1|TRBJ1-5|NA
TGTGCCACCAGTGATGCCGACAGCCAGCCCCAGCATTTT
CATSDADSQPQHF
>16|NA|TRBV6-1|TRBJ2-1|NA
TGTGCCAGCAGTGAAGCGGGGTCACTAAACTACAATGAGCAGTTCTTC
CASSEAGSLNYNEQFF
>15|NA|TRBV11-2|TRBJ1-5|TRBD1
TGTGCCAGCAGCTCGGACAGGGGTGGTAATCAGCCCCAGCATTTT
CASSSDRGGNQPQHF
>14|NA|TRBV2|TRBJ1-3|NA
TGTGCCAGCATACCGACAGGCTCTGGAAACACCATATATTTT
CASIPTGSGNTIYF
>12|NA|TRBV3-1/TRBV3-2|TRBJ2-3|TRBD2
TGTGCCAGCAGCCCAAGCGGGAGGGGGAAGTATTTT
CASSPSGRGKYF
>15|NA|TRBV25-1|TRBJ2-5|TRBD2
TGTGCCAGCAGTGGGACTAGCGGGACTCGAGAGACCCAGTACTTC
CASSGTSGTRETQYF
>13|NA|TRBV2|TRBJ1-4|NA
TGTGCCAGCAGCAGTGCAACTAATGAAAAACTGTTTTTT
CASSSATNEKLFF
>12|NA|TRBV11-2|TRBJ1-1|NA
TGTGCCAGCAGCTTACAGAACACTGAAGCTTTCTTT
CASSLQNTEAFF
>19|NA|TRBV9|TRBJ2-1|TRBD2
TGTGCCAGCAGCGTAGGGGTGACTAGCGGGGGAAGCTCCTACAATGAGCAGTTCTTC
CASSVGVTSGGSSYNEQFF
>12|NA|TRBV6-6|TRBJ1-4|NA
TGTGCCAGCTGGGGCGGCACTGAAAAACTGTTTTTT
CASWGGTEKLFF
>16|NA|TRBV11-2|TRBJ1-1|NA
TGTGCCAGCAGCTTAGGTTCTGTGGGTGAAAGAACTGAAGCTTTCTTT
CASSLGSVGERTEAFF
>12|NA|TRBV13|TRBJ1-1|NA
TGTGCCAGCAGCTTTGGGGTTTCGGGGGCTTTCTTT
CASSFGVSGAFF
>16|NA|TRBV21-1|TRBJ2-1|NA
TGTGCCAGCACCCTTATCACAGGGAGCTCCTACAATGAGCAGTTCTTC
CASTLITGSSYNEQFF
>14|NA|TRBV7-9|TRBJ1-4|NA
TGTGCCAGCAGCTCCGGGACAAAGAATGAAAAACTGTTTTTT
CASSSGTKNEKLFF
>15|NA|TRBV5-4|TRBJ2-2|NA
TGTGCCAGCAGCTACATGGGCGGGGACGGCGGGGAGCTGTTTTTT
CASSYMGGDGGELFF
>15|NA|TRBV7-2|TRBJ2-5|TRBD2
TGTGCCAGCACCCTAGGGGCTAGCGGGAGAGAGACCCAGTACTTC
CASTLGASGRETQYF
>17|NA|TRBV11-3|TRBJ2-3|NA
TGTGCCAGCAGCCGCGAAACACTAGCATTTAGCACAGATACGCAGTATTTT
CASSRETLAFSTDTQYF
>13|NA|TRBV9|TRBJ2-3|NA
TGTGCCAGCAGCGTCGATAGGGCAGATACGCAGTATTTT
CASSVDRADTQYF
>14|NA|TRBV5-1|TRBJ2-5|TRBD1
TGCGCCAGCAGCCGCCTGGGACAGCAAGAGACCCAGTACTTC
CASSRLGQQETQYF
>14|NA|TRBV6-2/TRBV6-3|TRBJ1-1|NA
TGTGCCAGCAGTTCTACTACCCCCAACACTGAAGCTTTCTTT
CASSSTTPNTEAFF
>15|NA|TRBV7-9|TRBJ2-3|TRBD1
TGTGCCAGCAGCTTAGAAGGGACAGGGGTAAATACGCAGTATTTT
CASSLEGTGVNTQYF
>14|NA|TRBV24-1|TRBJ2-5|TRBD2
TGTGCCACCAGTGAAACTAGCGGCTATCAGACCCAGTACTTC
CATSETSGYQTQYF
>13|NA|TRBV19|TRBJ1-1|NA
TGTGCCAGTAGATGGAATATGAACACTGAAGCTTTCTTT
CASRWNMNTEAFF
>14|NA|TRBV5-1|TRBJ2-3|TRBD1
TGCGCCAGCAGCAGGACAGGCCGCACAGATACGCAGTATTTT
CASSRTGRTDTQYF
>15|NA|TRBV5-1|TRBJ1-4|TRBD1
TGCGCCAGCAGCTGGCGGACAGGGCCCGATGAAAAACTGTTTTTT
CASSWRTGPDEKLFF
>16|NA|TRBV5-4|TRBJ1-1|NA
TGTGCCAGCAGCTTGGGGGGGCTCCGAGAGAACACTGAAGCTTTCTTT
CASSLGGLRENTEAFF
>14|NA|TRBV6-6|TRBJ2-7|NA
TGTGCCAGCAGTTACTCAGGGACCCAGGCCGAGCAGTACTTC
CASSYSGTQAEQYF
>13|once|TRBV12-3/TRBV12-4|TRBJ2-1|TRBD1
TGTGCCAGCAGCCAGACAGGGCGGGATGAGCAGTTCTTC
CASSQTGRDEQFF
>14|NA|TRBV7-6|TRBJ1-1|NA
TGTGCCAGCAGCTTAGGTGGGGAGAACACTGAAGCTTTCTTT
CASSLGGENTEAFF
>16|once|TRBV2|TRBJ1-5|NA
TGTGCCAGCAGTGAGGGCAGACAAGTTGGAAATCAGCCCCAGCATTTT
CASSEGRQVGNQPQHF
>12|NA|TRBV6-6|TRBJ2-5|NA
TGTGCCAGCAGTTATTCGTTTGAGACCCAGTACTTC
CASSYSFETQYF
>15|NA|TRBV5-4|TRBJ2-5|TRBD1
TGTGCCAGCAGCTTGGGGGACAGGGGGCGGGAGACCCAGTACTTC
CASSLGDRGRETQYF
>15|NA|TRBV5-1|TRBJ2-3|TRBD2
TGCGCCAGCAGTGGGACTAGCGGGGGCACAGATACGCAGTATTTT
CASSGTSGGTDTQYF
>13|NA|TRBV19|TRBJ2-7|NA
TGTGCCAGTAGTCCGGGACCAGACTACGAGCAGTACTTC
CASSPGPDYEQYF
>16|NA|TRBV5-1|TRBJ2-3|NA
TGCGCCAGCAGCTTGGCCGGGGGCGGGGGCACAGATACGCAGTATTTT
CASSLAGGGGTDTQYF